This T cell receptor (beta chain) derives from a study of blood T cell repertoires in COVID-19 (dated by TCRdb to about 2020). Background on the whole study: Collaborator samples came from the United States, Italy and Spain and covered acute and convalescent phases of COVID-19. The material from the prospective study consisted of cDNA or gDNA derived from T cells, B-cell-depleted T cells, or PBMCs. Subjects who had been exposed to COVID-19, were actively infected with it, or had recovered from it provided the deeply sampled blood TCRbeta repertoires that made up the dataset. The repertoires were released in a freely available public database intended as a resource for research on the immune response to SARS-CoV-2. The samples were drawn from the first 160 participants of the ongoing ImmuneRACE study and from over a thousand subjects provided by 6 global collaborators. A de-identified subject ID, COVID-19 status, age in years and sex were almost always included in the sample metadata. Where available, HLA class I and class II types were obtained from metadata supplied by the sample provider rather than from assay-based typing.

The paper's findings and limits, for the study overall: How much clinical and demographic metadata was included differed by source and by participant, and the metadata was provided uncurated.

About this clone: Its antigen has not been determined. There are no base qualities to consult, and no much larger clone falls within one base.

In the prospective study, participants were about 18 to 100 years old, resided in under 30 geographic areas of the United States, and were enrolled through a virtual design. Cohort assignment in the prospective study relied on participant-reported clinical history from a screening survey and a study questionnaire. Mobile phlebotomists in the prospective study collected whole blood, serum and a nasopharyngeal or oropharyngeal swab from every participant. Prospective study participants could optionally give additional blood draws and questionnaires over an approximately 2-month period. Prospective study blood samples were shipped either frozen or at room temperature before DNA extraction. TCRbeta CDR3 regions were amplified from genomic DNA using the immunoSEQ Assay, a bias-controlled multiplex PCR. The study's processing was this. Nucleated cell counts per sample were estimated from amplification of reference gene primers within the assay. Sequence reads were collapsed and filtered to measure the absolute abundance of every unique TCRbeta CDR3 rearrangement. For each sample, productive Simpson clonality was calculated by taking the square root of Simpson's diversity index across productive rearrangements. Entries here come from immuneACCESS through TCRdb and include only in-frame sequences with V and J called. Some clones fail to appear in such tables; in the studies checked, an unresolved V gene covers under half of the shortfall, and the cause of the remainder is unknown. V, J and clone size are those of that table, while D and trimming were read from the DNA. The sample table holds about 240,000 clones, of which roughly 87% were seen once. The ten largest clonotypes hold around 2.6% of the sample.

V ends up 6 bases short and J 7 bases short, with an unmatched junction base count of 9. The CDR3 starts with the cysteine, ends with the phenylalanine, and has 12 residues. Only the CDR3 region is kept as DNA, spanning 36 bases read in frame from base 1. CDR1 and CDR2, per the germline V gene, are SQVTM and ANQGSEA. Sequenced material: PBMCs or T cells enriched from blood (not recorded which). The sequence was obtained from a woman in her 30s with acute COVID-19. The chain is made from TRBV29-1 and TRBJ2-7; TRBD1 lines up with 7 middle nucleotides. The DNA is as follows: TGCAGCGTGGGGACAGCTGTTGGGGAGCAGTACTTC. The encoded protein is CSVGTAVGEQYF.